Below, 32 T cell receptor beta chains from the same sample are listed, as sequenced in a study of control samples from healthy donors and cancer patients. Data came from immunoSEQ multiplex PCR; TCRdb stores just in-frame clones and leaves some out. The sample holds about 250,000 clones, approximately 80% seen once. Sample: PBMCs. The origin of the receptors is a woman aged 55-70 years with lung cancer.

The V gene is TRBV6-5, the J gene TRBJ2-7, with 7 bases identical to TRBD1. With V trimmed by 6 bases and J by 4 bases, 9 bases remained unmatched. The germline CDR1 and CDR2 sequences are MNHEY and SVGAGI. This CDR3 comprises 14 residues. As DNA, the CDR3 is TGTGCCAGCAGGGGGACAGTTCCCGTGTACGAGCAGTACTTC. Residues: CASRGTVPVYEQYF.

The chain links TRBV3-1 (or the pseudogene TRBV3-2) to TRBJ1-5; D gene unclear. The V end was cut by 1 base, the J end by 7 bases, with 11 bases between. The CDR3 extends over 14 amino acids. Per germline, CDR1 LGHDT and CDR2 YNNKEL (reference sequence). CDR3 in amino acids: CASSQASSPQPQHF. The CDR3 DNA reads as TGTGCCAGCAGCCAAGCCTCCTCCCCACAGCCCCAGCATTTT.

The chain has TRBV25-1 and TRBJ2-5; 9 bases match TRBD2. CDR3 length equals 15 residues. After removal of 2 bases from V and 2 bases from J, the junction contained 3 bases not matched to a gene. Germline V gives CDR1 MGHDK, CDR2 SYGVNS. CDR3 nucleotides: TGTGCCAGCAGTGAAGGCGGGAGGGGACAAGAGACCCAGTACTTC. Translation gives CASSEGGRGQETQYF.

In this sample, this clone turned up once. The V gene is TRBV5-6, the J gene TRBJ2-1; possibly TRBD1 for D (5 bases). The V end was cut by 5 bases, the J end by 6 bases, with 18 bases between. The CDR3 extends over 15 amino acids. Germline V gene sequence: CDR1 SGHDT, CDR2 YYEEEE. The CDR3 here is CASSLGWGPGNEQFF. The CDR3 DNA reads TGTGCCAGCAGTCTTGGGTGGGGCCCGGGCAATGAGCAGTTCTTC.

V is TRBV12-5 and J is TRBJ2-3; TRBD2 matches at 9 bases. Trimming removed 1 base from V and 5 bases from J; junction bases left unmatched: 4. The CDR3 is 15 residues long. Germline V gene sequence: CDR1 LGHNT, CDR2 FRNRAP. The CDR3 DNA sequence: TGTGCTAGTGGTTTGGGACTAGCGGTTAGAGATACGCAGTATTTT. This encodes CASGLGLAVRDTQYF.

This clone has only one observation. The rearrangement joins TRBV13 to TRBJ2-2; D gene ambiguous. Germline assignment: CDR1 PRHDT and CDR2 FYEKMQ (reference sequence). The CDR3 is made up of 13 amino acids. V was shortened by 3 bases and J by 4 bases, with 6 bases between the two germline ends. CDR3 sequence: CASSFPGTGELFF. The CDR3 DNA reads TGTGCCAGCAGCTTCCCGGGCACCGGGGAGCTGTTTTTT.

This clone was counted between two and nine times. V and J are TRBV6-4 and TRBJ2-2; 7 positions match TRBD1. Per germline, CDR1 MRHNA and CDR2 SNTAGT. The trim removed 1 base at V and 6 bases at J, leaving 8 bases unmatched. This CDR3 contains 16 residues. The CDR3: CASSDWNRGSPGELFF. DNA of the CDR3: TGTGCCAGCAGTGACTGGAACAGGGGATCACCCGGGGAGCTGTTTTTT.

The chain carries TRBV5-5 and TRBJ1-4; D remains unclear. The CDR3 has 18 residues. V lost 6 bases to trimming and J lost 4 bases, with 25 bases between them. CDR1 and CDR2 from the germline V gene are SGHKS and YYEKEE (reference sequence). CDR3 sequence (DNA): TGTGCCAGCAACCCGTCCGGGATCCTGAATAATTATAATGAAAAACTGTTTTTT. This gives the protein CASNPSGILNNYNEKLFF.

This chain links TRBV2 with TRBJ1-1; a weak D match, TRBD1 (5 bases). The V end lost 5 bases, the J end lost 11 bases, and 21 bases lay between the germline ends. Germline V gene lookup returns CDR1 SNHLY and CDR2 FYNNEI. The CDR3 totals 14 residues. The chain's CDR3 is CASSREDNQLDAFF. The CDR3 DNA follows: TGTGCCAGCAGTAGAGAGGACAATCAGCTGGATGCTTTCTTT.

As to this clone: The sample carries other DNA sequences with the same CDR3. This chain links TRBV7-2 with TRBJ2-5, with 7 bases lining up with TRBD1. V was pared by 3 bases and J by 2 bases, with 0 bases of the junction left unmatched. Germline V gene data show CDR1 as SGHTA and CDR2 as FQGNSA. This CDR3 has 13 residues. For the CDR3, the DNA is TGTGCCAGCAGCTTGGGACAGCAAGAGACCCAGTACTTC. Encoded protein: CASSLGQQETQYF.

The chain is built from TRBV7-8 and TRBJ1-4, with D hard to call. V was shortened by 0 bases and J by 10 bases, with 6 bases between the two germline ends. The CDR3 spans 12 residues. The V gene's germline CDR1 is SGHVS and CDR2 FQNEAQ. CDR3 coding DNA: TGTGCCAGCAGCTTAGCGCGAGGAAAACTGTTTTTT. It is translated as CASSLARGKLFF.

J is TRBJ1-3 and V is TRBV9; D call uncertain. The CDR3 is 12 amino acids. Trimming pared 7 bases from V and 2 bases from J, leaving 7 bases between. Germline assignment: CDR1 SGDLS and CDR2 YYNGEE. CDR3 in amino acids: CASQNPGNTIYF. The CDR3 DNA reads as TGTGCCAGCCAGAATCCTGGAAACACCATATATTTT.

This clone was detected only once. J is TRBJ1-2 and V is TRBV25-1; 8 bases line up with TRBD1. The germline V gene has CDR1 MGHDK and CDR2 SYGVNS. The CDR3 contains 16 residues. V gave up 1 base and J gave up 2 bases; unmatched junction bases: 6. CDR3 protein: CASSESRTGRNYGYTF. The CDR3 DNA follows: TGTGCCAGCAGTGAATCGAGGACAGGGAGGAACTATGGCTACACCTTC.

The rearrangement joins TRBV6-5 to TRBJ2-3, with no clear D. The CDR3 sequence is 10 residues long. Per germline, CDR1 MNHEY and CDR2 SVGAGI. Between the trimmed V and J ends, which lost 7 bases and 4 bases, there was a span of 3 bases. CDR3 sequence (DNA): TGTGCCAGCAATTCAGATACGCAGTATTTT. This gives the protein CASNSDTQYF.

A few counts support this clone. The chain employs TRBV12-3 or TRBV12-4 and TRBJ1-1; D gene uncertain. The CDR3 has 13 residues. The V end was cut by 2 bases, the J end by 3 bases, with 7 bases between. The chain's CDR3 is CASSLREDTEAFF. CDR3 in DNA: TGTGCCAGCAGTTTAAGAGAGGACACTGAAGCTTTCTTT.

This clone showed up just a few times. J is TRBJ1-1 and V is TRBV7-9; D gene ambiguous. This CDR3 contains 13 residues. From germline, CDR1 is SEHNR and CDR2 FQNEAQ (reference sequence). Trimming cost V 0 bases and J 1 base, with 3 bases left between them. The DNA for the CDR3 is TGTGCCAGCAGCTTAGCAGGGAACACTGAAGCTTTCTTT. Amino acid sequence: CASSLAGNTEAFF. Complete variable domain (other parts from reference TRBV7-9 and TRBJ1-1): DTGVSQNPRHKITKRGQNVTFRCDPISEHNRLYWYRQTLGQGPEFLTYFQNEAQLEKSRLLSDRFSAERPKGSFSTLEIQRTEQGDSAMYLCASSLAGNTEAFFGQGTRLTVV.

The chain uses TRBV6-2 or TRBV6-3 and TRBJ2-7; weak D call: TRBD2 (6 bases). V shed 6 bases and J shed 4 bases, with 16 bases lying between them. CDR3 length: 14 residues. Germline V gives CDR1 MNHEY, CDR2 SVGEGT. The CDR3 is CASSRGNLPYEQYF. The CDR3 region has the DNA TGTGCCAGCAGCCGGGGGAATCTCCCGTACGAGCAGTACTTC.

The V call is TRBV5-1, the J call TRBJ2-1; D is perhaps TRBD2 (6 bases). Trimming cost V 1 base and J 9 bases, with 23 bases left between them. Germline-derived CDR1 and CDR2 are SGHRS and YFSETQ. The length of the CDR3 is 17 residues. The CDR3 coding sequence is TGCGCCAGCAGCTTGTCCCCCGGAGTGCTCAAGGGAGGTGAGCAGTTCTTC. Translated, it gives CASSLSPGVLKGGEQFF.

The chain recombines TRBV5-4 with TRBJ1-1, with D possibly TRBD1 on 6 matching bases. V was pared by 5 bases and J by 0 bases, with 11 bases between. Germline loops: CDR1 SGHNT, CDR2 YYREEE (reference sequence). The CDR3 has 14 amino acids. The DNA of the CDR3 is TGTGCCAGCAGGAGACAGGAAATGAACACTGAAGCTTTCTTT. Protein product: CASRRQEMNTEAFF.

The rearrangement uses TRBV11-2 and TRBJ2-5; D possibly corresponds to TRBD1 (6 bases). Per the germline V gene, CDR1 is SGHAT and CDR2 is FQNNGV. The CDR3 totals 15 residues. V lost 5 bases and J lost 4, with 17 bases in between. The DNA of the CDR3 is TGTGCCAGCAGCATCCGCAGACAGGCGGGAGAGACCCAGTACTTC. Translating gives CASSIRRQAGETQYF.

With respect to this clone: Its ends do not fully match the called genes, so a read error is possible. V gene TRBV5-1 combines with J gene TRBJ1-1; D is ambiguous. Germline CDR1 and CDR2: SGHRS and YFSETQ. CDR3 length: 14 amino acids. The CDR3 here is CASSSPALNTEVFF. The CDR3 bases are TGCGCCAGCAGCTCCCCAGCATTGAACACTGAAGTTTTCTTT.

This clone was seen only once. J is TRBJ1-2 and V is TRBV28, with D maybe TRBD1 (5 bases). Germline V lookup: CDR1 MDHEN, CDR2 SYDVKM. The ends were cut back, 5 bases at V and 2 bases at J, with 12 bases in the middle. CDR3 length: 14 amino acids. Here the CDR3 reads CASSEGNQNYGYTF. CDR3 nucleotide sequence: TGTGCCAGCAGTGAGGGGAACCAGAACTATGGCTACACCTTC.

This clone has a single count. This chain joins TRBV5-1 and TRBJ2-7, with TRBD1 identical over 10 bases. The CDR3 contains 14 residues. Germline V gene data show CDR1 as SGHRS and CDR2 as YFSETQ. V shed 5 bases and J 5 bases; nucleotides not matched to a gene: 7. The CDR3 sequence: CASRVGTGAHEQYF. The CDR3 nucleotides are TGCGCCAGCAGAGTTGGGACAGGGGCCCACGAGCAGTACTTC.

The CDR3 sequence is CASRPRTSTGELFF. The CDR3 DNA follows: TGTGCCAGCAGGCCCCGGACTTCCACCGGGGAGCTGTTTTTT. V usage is TRBV11-2 and J usage is TRBJ2-2; weak D call: TRBD2 (5 bases). The CDR3 is made up of 14 amino acids. Looked up from germline, CDR1 is SGHAT and CDR2 is FQNNGV. The V end lost 6 bases, the J end lost 4 bases, and 12 bases lay between the germline ends.

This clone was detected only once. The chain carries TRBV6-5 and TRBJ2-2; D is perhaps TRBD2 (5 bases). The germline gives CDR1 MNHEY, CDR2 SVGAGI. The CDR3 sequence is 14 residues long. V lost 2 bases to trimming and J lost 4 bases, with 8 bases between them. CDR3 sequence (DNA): TGTGCCAGCAGTTACGCGAGCGGCACCGGGGAGCTGTTTTTT. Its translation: CASSYASGTGELFF.

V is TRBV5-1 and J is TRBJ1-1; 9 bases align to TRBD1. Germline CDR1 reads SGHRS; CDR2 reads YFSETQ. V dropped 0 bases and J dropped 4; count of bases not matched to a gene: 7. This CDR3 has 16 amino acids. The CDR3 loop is CASSLEPQGAPTEAFF. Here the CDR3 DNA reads TGCGCCAGCAGCTTGGAGCCACAGGGGGCGCCCACTGAAGCTTTCTTT.

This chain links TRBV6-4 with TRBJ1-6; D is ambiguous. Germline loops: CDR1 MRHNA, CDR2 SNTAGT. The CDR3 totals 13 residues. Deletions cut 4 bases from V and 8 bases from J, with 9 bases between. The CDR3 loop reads CASSAEADSPLHF. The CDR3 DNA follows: TGTGCCAGCAGTGCAGAGGCCGATTCACCCCTCCACTTT.

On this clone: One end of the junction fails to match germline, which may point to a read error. Here the CDR3 DNA reads TGTGCCAGCAGTGGGGTGGCAGGGTATACTTGGGGCTTC. Its translation: CASSGVAGYTWGF. The gene calls are TRBV2 and TRBJ2-7, with D perhaps TRBD1 (5 bases). This CDR3 region has 13 residues. Per germline, CDR1 SNHLY and CDR2 FYNNEI.

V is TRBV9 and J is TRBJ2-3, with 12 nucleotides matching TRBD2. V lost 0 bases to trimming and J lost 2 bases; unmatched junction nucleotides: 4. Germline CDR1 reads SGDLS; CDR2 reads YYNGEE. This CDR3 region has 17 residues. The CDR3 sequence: CASSVVGLAGPTDTQYF. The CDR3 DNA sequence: TGTGCCAGCAGCGTAGTGGGACTAGCGGGCCCCACAGATACGCAGTATTTT.

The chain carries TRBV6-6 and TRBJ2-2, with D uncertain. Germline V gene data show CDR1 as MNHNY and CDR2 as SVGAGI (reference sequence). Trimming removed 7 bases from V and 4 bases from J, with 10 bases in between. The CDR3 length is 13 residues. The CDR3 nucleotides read TGTGCCAGCATCCTCGATGCCACCGGGGAGCTGTTTTTT. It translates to CASILDATGELFF.

CDR3 DNA: TGTGCCAGCAGCTCCTCTTTTCTAGGTGGCTTGGAGACCCAGTACTTC. This translates into CASSSSFLGGLETQYF. The chain links TRBV11-3 to TRBJ2-5; D gene ambiguous. V was trimmed by 4 bases and J by 5 bases, leaving 20 bases between them. The germline gives CDR1 SGHNT, CDR2 YENEEA. The CDR3 spans 16 residues. The full variable domain, in which reference TRBV11-3 and TRBJ2-5 provide the parts outside the CDR3, is EAGVVQSPRYKIIEKKQPVAFWCNPISGHNTLYWYLQNLGQGPELLIRYENEEAVDDSQLPKDRFSAERLKGVDSTLKIQPAELGDSAVYLCASSSSFLGGLETQYFGPGTRLLVL.

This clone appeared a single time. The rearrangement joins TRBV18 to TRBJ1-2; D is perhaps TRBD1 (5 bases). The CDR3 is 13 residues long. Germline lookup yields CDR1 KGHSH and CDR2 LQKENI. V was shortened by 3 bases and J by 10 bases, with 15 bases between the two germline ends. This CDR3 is CASSPLDNVDYTF. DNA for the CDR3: TGTGCCAGCTCACCTTTGGACAACGTAGACTACACCTTC.